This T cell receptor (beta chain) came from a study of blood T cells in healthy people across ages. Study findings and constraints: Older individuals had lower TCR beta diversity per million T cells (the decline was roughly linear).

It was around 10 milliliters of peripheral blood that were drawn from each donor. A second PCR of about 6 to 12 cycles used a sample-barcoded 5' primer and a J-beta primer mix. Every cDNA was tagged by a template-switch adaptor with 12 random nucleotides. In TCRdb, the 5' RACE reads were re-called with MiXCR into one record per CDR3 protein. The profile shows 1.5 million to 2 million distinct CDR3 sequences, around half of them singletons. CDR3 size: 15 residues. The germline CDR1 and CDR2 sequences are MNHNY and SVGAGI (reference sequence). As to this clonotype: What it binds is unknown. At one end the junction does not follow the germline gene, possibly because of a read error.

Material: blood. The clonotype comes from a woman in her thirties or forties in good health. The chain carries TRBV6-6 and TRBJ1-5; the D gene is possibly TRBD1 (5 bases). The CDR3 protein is CASSSGGGNYQPRHF. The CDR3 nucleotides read TGTGCCAGCAGTTCCGGTGGGGGGAACTATCAGCCCCGGCATTTT.